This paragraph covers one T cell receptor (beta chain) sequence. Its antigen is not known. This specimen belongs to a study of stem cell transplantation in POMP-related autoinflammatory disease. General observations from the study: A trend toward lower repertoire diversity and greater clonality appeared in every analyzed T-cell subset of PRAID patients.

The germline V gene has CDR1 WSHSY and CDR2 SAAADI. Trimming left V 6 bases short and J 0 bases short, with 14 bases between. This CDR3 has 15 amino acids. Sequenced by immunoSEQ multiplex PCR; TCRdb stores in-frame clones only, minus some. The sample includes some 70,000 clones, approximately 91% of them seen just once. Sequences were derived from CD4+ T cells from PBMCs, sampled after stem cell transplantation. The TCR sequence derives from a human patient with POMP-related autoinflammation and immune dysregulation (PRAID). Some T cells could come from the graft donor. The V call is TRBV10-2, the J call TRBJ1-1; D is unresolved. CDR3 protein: CASRDIVVLNTEAFF. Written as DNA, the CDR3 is TGCGCCAGCAGGGATATAGTTGTACTGAACACTGAAGCTTTCTTT.